A single sample is the source of the 23 T cell receptor beta chains below, sequenced in a study of regulatory T cells in long-lasting Graves disease (dated by TCRdb to the early 2020s). Reading the label with the study, this specimen's time point is: persistent/refractory GD, antithyroid drugs over 5 years with positive TRAb. For both TCR sequencing and RNA sequencing, RNA was extracted from PBMCs using TRIzol. Library preparation was by multiplex PCR. TCRdb names Illumina HiSeq 4000 as the instrument used. iRepertoire HTBI primers and Arm-PCR amplification of CDR3 regions were used to construct TCR beta libraries. TCRdb applied fastp at Q25 and MiXCR to the public reads, then kept only in-frame beta chains. A single entry per CDR3 protein holds the most common genes and DNA from its merged rows. The sample yields around 460,000 distinct CDR3 sequences; 22% were counted once. The ten largest account for around 13% of the sample.

The sequencing here drew on peripheral blood mononuclear cells (PBMCs), taken when the disease was refractory, from a patient treated with antithyroid drugs. The source is a female donor with Graves disease.

The rearrangement joins TRBV28 to TRBJ2-5; no firm D call. The better agreement between TRBJ2-1 and the DNA end casts doubt on the J call. The CDR3 loop spans 17 amino acids. CDR1 and CDR2 from the germline V gene are MDHEN and SYDVKM. The chain's CDR3 is CASSPPTPFIVRNEQFF. CDR3 coding DNA: TGTGCCAGCAGTCCACCCACCCCGTTTATAGTGAGGAATGAGCAGTTCTTC.

This clonotype was detected many times. V usage is TRBV11-2 and J usage is TRBJ2-7; TRBD1 aligns across 9 bases. The CDR3 spans 14 residues. Germline CDR1 SGHAT, CDR2 FQNNGV. The V segment lost 4 bases and the J segment 5 bases; nucleotides outside the gene matches: 6. CDR3 in DNA: TGTGCCAGCAGCTCCCGGGACAGGGACCACGAGCAGTACTTC. This encodes CASSSRDRDHEQYF.

This clonotype was picked up many times. V usage is TRBV29-1 and J usage is TRBJ2-7, with 10 bases aligning to TRBD1. The CDR3 covers 13 residues. Losses at the gene ends were 7 bases for V and 2 bases for J; bases not matched to a gene: 5. CDR1 SQVTM and CDR2 ANQGSEA come from the germline V gene. CDR3 in amino acids: CSAGQGDAYEQYF. For the CDR3, the DNA is TGCAGCGCTGGACAGGGGGACGCCTACGAGCAGTACTTC.

This clonotype was detected a few times. The chain joins TRBV5-8 to TRBJ1-4; no clear D gene. This CDR3 has 13 amino acids. Between the trimmed V and J ends, which lost 1 base and 5 bases, there was a span of 6 bases. CDR1 and CDR2 (germline): SGHTS, YDEGEE. CDR3 bases: TGTGCCAGCAGCTTGATGAGGAATGAAAAACTGTTTTTT. Residues: CASSLMRNEKLFF.

This clonotype was seen many times. The chain joins TRBV30 to TRBJ1-4; tentative D call: TRBD1 (5 bases). The length of the CDR3 is 13 residues. V was clipped by 1 base and J by 10 bases, with 13 bases between them. The germline CDR1 and CDR2 sequences are GTSNPN and SVGIG (reference sequence). The CDR3 here is CAWSAGAEGKLFF. The DNA for the CDR3 is TGTGCCTGGAGTGCCGGGGCTGAGGGAAAACTGTTTTTT.

J is TRBJ1-1 and V is TRBV30, with D hard to call. Germline V lookup: CDR1 GTSNPN, CDR2 SVGIG (reference sequence). The CDR3 has 13 residues. V lost 0 bases, J lost 3 bases, and 8 bases lay in between. The CDR3 here is CAWSVIHHTEAFF. The CDR3 DNA reads TGTGCCTGGAGTGTAATCCACCACACTGAAGCTTTCTTT.

In this sample, this clonotype turned up many times. The V and J genes are TRBV28 and TRBJ2-2, with 7 positions matching TRBD2. The CDR3 sequence is 15 residues long. Germline trimming cut 4 bases from V and 1 base from J; bases unmatched to any gene: 3. The V gene's germline CDR1 is MDHEN and CDR2 SYDVKM. The CDR3 spells CASSSQRENTGELFF. Written as DNA, the CDR3 is TGTGCCAGCAGTTCCCAGCGGGAGAACACCGGGGAGCTGTTTTTT.

There are many counts of this clonotype. The chain uses TRBV28 and TRBJ1-4, with D hard to call. V gave up 4 bases and J gave up 4 bases, with 7 bases separating them. Germline V gene data show CDR1 as MDHEN and CDR2 as SYDVKM. This CDR3 has 13 amino acids. The CDR3 region is CASSSSNNEKLFF. CDR3 DNA sequence: TGTGCCAGCAGTTCATCGAATAATGAAAAACTGTTTTTT. Based on the CDR3 plus reference TRBV28 and TRBJ1-4, the full variable domain is DVKVTQSSRYLVKRTGEKVFLECVQDMDHENMFWYRQDPGLGLRLIYFSYDVKMKEKGDIPEGYSVSREKKERFSLILESASTNQTSMYLCASSSSNNEKLFFGSGTQLSVL.

This clonotype was seen repeatedly, ten times or more. This sequence joins TRBV29-1 and TRBJ2-7, with 9 bases identical to TRBD1. The CDR3 covers 13 residues. With V trimmed by 5 bases and J by 2 bases, 4 bases remained unmatched. Germline V gene sequence: CDR1 SQVTM, CDR2 ANQGSEA. The CDR3 is CSVTGGDPYEQYF. The CDR3, as DNA: TGCAGCGTTACAGGGGGCGATCCCTACGAGCAGTACTTC.

The V gene is TRBV7-2, the J gene TRBJ2-5; TRBD1 might be the D (5 bases). This CDR3 spans 14 amino acids. V was shortened by 2 bases and J by 4 bases, with 11 bases between the two germline ends. Germline V lookup: CDR1 SGHTA, CDR2 FQGNSA. The CDR3 DNA is TGTGCCAGCAGCTTAAGGCAGGGTACAGAGACCCAGTACTTC. Translation gives CASSLRQGTETQYF.

This clonotype was detected a few times. The rearrangement joins TRBV2 to TRBJ2-7, with 8 bases matching TRBD1. The CDR3 spans 14 residues. In germline, CDR1 is SNHLY, CDR2 FYNNEI. The trim removed 7 bases at V and 0 bases at J, leaving 5 bases unmatched. DNA for the CDR3: TGTGCCAGCACCCTCGGGACAGGCTCCTACGAGCAGTACTTC. It yields the protein CASTLGTGSYEQYF. The variable domain in full, with the rest retrieved from reference TRBV2 and TRBJ2-7, is EPEVTQTPSHQVTQMGQEVILRCVPISNHLYFYWYRQILGQKVEFLVSFYNNEISEKSEIFDDQFSVERPDGSNFTLKIRSTKLEDSAMYFCASTLGTGSYEQYFGPGTRLTVT.

This rearrangement joins TRBV28 to TRBJ2-1, with 8 nucleotides matching TRBD2. The CDR3 extends over 15 amino acids. CDR1 and CDR2 from the germline V gene are MDHEN and SYDVKM. Trimming at V came to 6 bases and at J to 1 base, leaving 5 bases not matched to a gene. The CDR3 protein is CASSRGLGSYNEQFF. Here the CDR3 DNA reads TGTGCCAGCAGCCGGGGACTAGGATCCTACAATGAGCAGTTCTTC.

This chain uses TRBV28 with TRBJ2-1; 7 bases map to TRBD2. From germline, CDR1 is MDHEN and CDR2 SYDVKM. Trimming removed 6 bases from V and 4 bases from J; junction bases left unmatched: 12. The length of the CDR3 is 16 residues. The CDR3 DNA reads TGTGCCAGCAGGGGGGGAGGAGGGGAGGGGTACAATGAGCAGTTCTTC. Residues: CASRGGGGEGYNEQFF. Variable domain in full (rest from reference TRBV28 and TRBJ2-1): DVKVTQSSRYLVKRTGEKVFLECVQDMDHENMFWYRQDPGLGLRLIYFSYDVKMKEKGDIPEGYSVSREKKERFSLILESASTNQTSMYLCASRGGGGEGYNEQFFGPGTRLTVL.

Details on this clonotype: A much more abundant neighbour one base away suggests this may be a read error. The genes are TRBV25-1 and TRBJ2-6; D remains unclear. CDR1 and CDR2 from the germline V gene are MGHDK and SYGVNS. The CDR3 is 14 amino acids. V was cut by 3 bases and J by 0 bases, with 3 bases left in between. The CDR3 region is CASSEHSGANVLTF. The CDR3, as DNA: TGTGCCAGCAGTGAGCACTCTGGGGCCAACGTCCTGACTTTC.

Remarks on this clonotype: This sequence is one base from a far larger clone and is likely a read error. V is TRBV7-2 and J is TRBJ2-7, with 12 positions matching TRBD1. Looked up from germline, CDR1 is SGHTA and CDR2 is FQGNSA. The ends lost 5 bases at V and 9 bases at J; junction bases unmatched: 11. The CDR3 is made up of 15 amino acids. The CDR3 region is CASSLGTGGGGVQYF. CDR3 nucleotide sequence: TGTGCCAGCAGCCTCGGGACAGGGGGCGGTGGGGTGCAGTACTTC.

This clonotype appeared many times. This sequence joins TRBV10-3 and TRBJ2-5; perhaps TRBD2 as D (5 bases). The V gene lost 2 bases and the J gene lost 1 base, with 11 bases spanning the gap. CDR1 is ENHRY and CDR2 is SYGVKD in the germline V gene. This CDR3 comprises 15 residues. DNA of the CDR3: TGTGCCATCAGTGAGGGGGTCAGCGGCCAAGAGACCCAGTACTTC. Translation gives CAISEGVSGQETQYF.

This clonotype was picked up a small number of times. The chain combines TRBV12-3 or TRBV12-4 with TRBJ1-2, with unresolved D. V was cut by 6 bases and J by 6 bases, with 11 bases left in between. CDR3 length: 12 amino acids. The CDR3 coding sequence is TGTGCCAGCAGCCGTTTGGGAGATGGCTACACCTTC. It codes for CASSRLGDGYTF.

This clonotype was seen a few times. The gene calls are TRBV6-1 and TRBJ2-5, with D uncertain. This CDR3 is 14 amino acids long. In germline, CDR1 is MNHNS, CDR2 SASEGT. Deletions cut 7 bases from V and 0 bases from J, with 12 bases between. CDR3 nucleotide sequence: TGTGCCAGCAAGAAAGGCCGGTACCAAGAGACCCAGTACTTC. Its protein is CASKKGRYQETQYF.

The V gene is TRBV20-1, the J gene TRBJ2-1; possible D gene TRBD2, 6 bases. The CDR3 length is 14 residues. The V end was cut by 3 bases, the J end by 5 bases, with 14 bases between. CDR1 and CDR2 (germline): DFQATT, SNEGSKA (reference sequence). The CDR3 nucleotides read TGCAGTGCTAGCAGGCCGCCGGGGGACAATGAGCAGTTCTTC. Protein product: CSASRPPGDNEQFF.

The chain couples TRBV12-3 or TRBV12-4 to TRBJ1-3, with D maybe TRBD1 (6 bases). This CDR3 spans 13 amino acids. V lost 6 bases and J 0 bases, leaving 6 bases between the germline ends. The CDR3 here is CASRQGSGNTIYF. The CDR3 DNA reads as TGTGCCAGCAGACAGGGCTCTGGAAACACCATATATTTT.

The rearrangement joins TRBV20-1 to TRBJ1-1; TRBD1 agrees at 8 bases. The V gene end was trimmed by 7 bases and the J gene end by 1 base; junction bases not matched to a gene: 5. CDR1 DFQATT and CDR2 SNEGSKA come from the germline V gene (reference sequence). The CDR3 totals 13 residues. The CDR3 region is CSVLGQGNTEAFF. The DNA of the CDR3 is TGCAGTGTTTTAGGACAGGGGAACACTGAAGCTTTCTTT.

The sample holds a few counts of this clonotype. The rearrangement uses TRBV20-1 and TRBJ1-6; 7 nucleotides line up with TRBD1. Unmatched junction bases numbered 10, after V lost 5 bases and J lost 6 bases. The CDR3 covers 15 residues. Germline CDR1 and CDR2: DFQATT and SNEGSKA (reference sequence). The CDR3 is CSAREWDSVNSPLHF. CDR3 DNA sequence: TGCAGTGCTCGTGAATGGGACAGCGTTAATTCACCCCTCCACTTT.

This chain joins TRBV4-1 and TRBJ2-2, with no clear D. Germline lookup yields CDR1 MGHRA and CDR2 YSYEKL. V was cut by 4 bases and J by 1 base, with 10 bases left in between. This CDR3 contains 15 residues. CDR3 bases: TGCGCCAGCAGCCCTAGGGTCGAGAACACCGGGGAGCTGTTTTTT. It specifies CASSPRVENTGELFF.